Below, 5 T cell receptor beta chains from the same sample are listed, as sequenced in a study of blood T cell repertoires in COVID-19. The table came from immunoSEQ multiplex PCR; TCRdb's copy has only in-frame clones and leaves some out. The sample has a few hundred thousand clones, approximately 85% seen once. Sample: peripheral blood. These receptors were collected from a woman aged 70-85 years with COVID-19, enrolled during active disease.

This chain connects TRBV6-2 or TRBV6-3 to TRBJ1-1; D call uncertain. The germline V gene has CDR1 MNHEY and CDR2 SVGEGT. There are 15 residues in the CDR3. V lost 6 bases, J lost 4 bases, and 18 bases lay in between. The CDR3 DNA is TGTGCCAGCAGCAGTTCAGGCAGGCTAAGCACTGAAGCTTTCTTT. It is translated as CASSSSGRLSTEAFF.

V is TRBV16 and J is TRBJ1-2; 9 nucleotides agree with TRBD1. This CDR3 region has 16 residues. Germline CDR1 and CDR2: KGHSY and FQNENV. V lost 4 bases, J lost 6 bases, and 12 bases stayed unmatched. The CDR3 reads CASSPTRTGVLDGYTF. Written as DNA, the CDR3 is TGTGCCAGCAGCCCCACGCGGACAGGGGTTTTGGATGGCTACACCTTC.

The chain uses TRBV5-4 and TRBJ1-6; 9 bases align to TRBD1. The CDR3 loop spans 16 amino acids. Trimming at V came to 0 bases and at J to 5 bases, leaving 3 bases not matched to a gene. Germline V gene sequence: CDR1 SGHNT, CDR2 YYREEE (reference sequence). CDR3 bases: TGTGCCAGCAGCTTGGATGGGACAGGGAATAATTCACCCCTCCACTTT. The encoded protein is CASSLDGTGNNSPLHF.

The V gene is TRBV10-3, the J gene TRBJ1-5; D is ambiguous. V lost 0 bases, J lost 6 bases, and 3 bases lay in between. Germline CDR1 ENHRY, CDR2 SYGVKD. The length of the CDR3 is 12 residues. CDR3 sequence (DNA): TGTGCCATCAGTGAGTCTCTTCAGCCCCAGCATTTT. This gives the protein CAISESLQPQHF.

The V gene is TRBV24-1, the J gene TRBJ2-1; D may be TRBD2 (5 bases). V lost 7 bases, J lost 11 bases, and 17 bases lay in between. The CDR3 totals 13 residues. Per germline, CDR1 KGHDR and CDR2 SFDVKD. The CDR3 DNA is TGTGCCACCAGCCTGGACTGGAGAGGTCAGCAGTTCTTC. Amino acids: CATSLDWRGQQFF.